The present entry profiles one T cell receptor (beta chain) with its context. Its antigen is still unknown. The CDR3 spans 15 residues. Germline trimming cut 6 bases from V and 9 bases from J; bases unmatched to any gene: 11. Germline CDR1 and CDR2: MDHEN and SYDVKM. The entry originates in a study of OX40 agonist ivuxolimab in advanced cancers. About the research overall: Earlier treatment with anti-PD-1, anti-PD-L1 or anti-CTLA-4 was permitted, and under 50% had received some. Overall study results and limits: A proportion of nonresponders additionally exhibited low normalized T-cell clonal expansion.

Generated by immunoSEQ multiplex PCR, the TCRdb table keeps only in-frame clones and is missing some. The repertoire consists of about 50,000 clones, with about 80% occurring once and the leading ten covering about 3.9%. The chain is built from TRBV28 and TRBJ1-5, with 10 bases lining up with TRBD1. The origin of this receptor is an adult with an advanced solid tumor such as melanoma, head and neck, liver or kidney cancer. The specimen comprised CD4+ or CD8+ T cells sorted from blood, sampled in a trial of the OX40 agonist ivuxolimab. The CDR3 sequence: CASSPGTGVVRPQHF. As DNA, the CDR3 is TGTGCCAGCAGCCCCGGGACAGGGGTAGTTCGGCCCCAGCATTTT.